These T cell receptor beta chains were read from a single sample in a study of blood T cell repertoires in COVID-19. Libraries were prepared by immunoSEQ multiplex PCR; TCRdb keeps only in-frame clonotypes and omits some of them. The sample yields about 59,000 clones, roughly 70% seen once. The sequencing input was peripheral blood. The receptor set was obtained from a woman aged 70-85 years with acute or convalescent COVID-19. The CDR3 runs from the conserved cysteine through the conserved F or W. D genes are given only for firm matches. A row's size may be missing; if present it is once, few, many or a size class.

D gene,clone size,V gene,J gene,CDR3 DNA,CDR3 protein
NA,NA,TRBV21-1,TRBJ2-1,TGTGCCAGCAGCAAAGTTCGGAGGGAAGCACTTATAGGGCCCTACAATGAGCAGTTCTTC,CASSKVRREALIGPYNEQFF
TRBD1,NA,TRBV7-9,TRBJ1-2,TGTGCCAGCAGGACACCACAGGGGGCTAACTATGGCTACACCTTC,CASRTPQGANYGYTF
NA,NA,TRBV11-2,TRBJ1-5,TGTGCCAGCAGCTTAGATCCAGGGTATACTCAGCCCCAGCATTTT,CASSLDPGYTQPQHF
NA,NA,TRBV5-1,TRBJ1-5,TGCGCCAGCAGCTTGTTCGGGGGGCTGGGGCAGCCCCAGCATTTT,CASSLFGGLGQPQHF
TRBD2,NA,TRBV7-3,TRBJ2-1,TGTGCCAGCAGCTTAAGGCGGGGGGGCCTCAATGAGCAGTTCTTC,CASSLRRGGLNEQFF
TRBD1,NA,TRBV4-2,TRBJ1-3,TGTGCCAGCAGTCCCTGGGGGACAGGGGGCGGAAACACCATATATTTT,CASSPWGTGGGNTIYF
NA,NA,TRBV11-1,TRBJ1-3,TGTGCCAGCAGCGGGGGCCTCTCAAGAGGAAACACCATATATTTT,CASSGGLSRGNTIYF
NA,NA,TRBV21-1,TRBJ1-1,TGTGCCAGCAGCAGAATCGGGGTGGAACGGGAGACTGAAGCTTTCTTT,CASSRIGVERETEAFF
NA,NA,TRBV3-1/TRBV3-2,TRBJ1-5,TGTGCCAGCAGCCAAGACAGGGGTGGCAATCAGCCCCAGCATTTT,CASSQDRGGNQPQHF
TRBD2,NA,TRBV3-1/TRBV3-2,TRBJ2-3,TGTGCCAGCAGCCCGCGGGGGGTAACAGATACGCAGTATTTT,CASSPRGVTDTQYF
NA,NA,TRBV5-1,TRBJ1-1,TGCGCCAGCAGTCGGGAAGGGCGGGACACTGAAGCTTTCTTT,CASSREGRDTEAFF
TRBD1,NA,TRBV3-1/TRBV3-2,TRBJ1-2,TGTGCCAGCAGCCCATCCTCCGGGACAGGGTACCGTGGCTACACCTTC,CASSPSSGTGYRGYTF
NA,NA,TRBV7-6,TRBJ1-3,TGTGCCAGCAGCCAACTAGACTCTGGAAACACCATATATTTT,CASSQLDSGNTIYF
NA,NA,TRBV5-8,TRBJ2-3,TGTGCCAGCAGCCGTACAGATACGCAGTATTTT,CASSRTDTQYF
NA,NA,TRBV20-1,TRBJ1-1,TGCAGTGCTAGACCAGGGACTGAAGCTTTCTTT,CSARPGTEAFF
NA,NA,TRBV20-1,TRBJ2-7,TGCAGTGCTAGTCCCGAGGGGGGGCAAACCTACGAGCAGTACTTC,CSASPEGGQTYEQYF
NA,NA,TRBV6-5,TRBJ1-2,TGTGCCAGCAGTCCAGTTGGGGGGAAACTAAATGGCTACACCTTC,CASSPVGGKLNGYTF
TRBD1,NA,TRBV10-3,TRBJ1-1,TGTGCCATCAGTGACACAGGGGGCGGCACTGAAGCTTTCTTT,CAISDTGGGTEAFF
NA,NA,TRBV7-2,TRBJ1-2,TGTGCCAGCAGCTTAGGAGGGAACGGCTATGGCTACACCTTC,CASSLGGNGYGYTF
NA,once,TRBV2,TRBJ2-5,TGTGCCAGCCCGGGCCAAGAGACCCAGTACTTC,CASPGQETQYF
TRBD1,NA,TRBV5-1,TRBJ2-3,TGCGCCAGCGCCCCCCAGGGACAGGGCACAGATACGCAGTATTTT,CASAPQGQGTDTQYF
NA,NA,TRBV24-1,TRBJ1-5,TGTGCCACCAGTGATTCGTCTTCCCGCTCCTACAGGGTTTTAGGGAATCAGCCCCAGCATTTT,CATSDSSSRSYRVLGNQPQHF
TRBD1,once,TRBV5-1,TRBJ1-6,TGCGCCAGCAGCTTCCGGGACAGGGGTGCACCCCTCCACTTT,CASSFRDRGAPLHF
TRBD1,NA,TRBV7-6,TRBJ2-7,TGTGCCAGCAGCCCCGGGACAGTCAACCGCTACGAGCAGTACTTC,CASSPGTVNRYEQYF
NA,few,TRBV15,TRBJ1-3,TGTGCCACCAGCAGGGGAGCCGTATCCTCTGGAAACACCATATATTTT,CATSRGAVSSGNTIYF
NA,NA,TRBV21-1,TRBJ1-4,TGTGCCTCCCTTTTTTGGCAGAATGAAAAACTGTTTTTT,CASLFWQNEKLFF
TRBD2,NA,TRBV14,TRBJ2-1,TGTGCCAGCAGACTTGCTAGCGGGGGGGCCAATGGTGAGCAGTTCTTC,CASRLASGGANGEQFF
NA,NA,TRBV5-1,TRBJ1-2,TGCGCCAGCAGCTTTGACTCCACGTGGACCTTC,CASSFDSTWTF
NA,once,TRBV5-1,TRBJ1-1,TGCGCCAGCAGCTTGACAGCGAACACTGAAGCTTTCTTT,CASSLTANTEAFF
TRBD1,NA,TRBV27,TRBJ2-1,TGTGCCAGCAGTCGCCGGGACAGGGGGCAGGACAATGAGCAGTTCTTC,CASSRRDRGQDNEQFF
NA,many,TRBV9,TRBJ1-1,TGTGCCAGCAGCGTAGGGCGGAGAGGGTCTGAAGCTTTCTTT,CASSVGRRGSEAFF
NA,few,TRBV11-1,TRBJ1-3,TGTGCCAGCAGCACCCGTCGAGGAGGTGGAAACACCATATATTTT,CASSTRRGGGNTIYF
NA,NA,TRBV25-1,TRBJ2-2,TGTGCCAGCCGACGGAGGGGAGGCACCGGGGAGCTGTTTTTT,CASRRRGGTGELFF
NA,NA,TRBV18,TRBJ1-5,TGTGCCAGCTCTCTCGGACAGCCAAATCAGCCCCAGCATTTT,CASSLGQPNQPQHF
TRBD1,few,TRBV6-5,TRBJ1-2,TGTGCCAGCAGTTACTCGGAAGACAGGACAGGGTCGGGCTACACCTTC,CASSYSEDRTGSGYTF
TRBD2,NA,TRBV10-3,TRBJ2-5,TGTGCCATTGCCCTCGGGGCTAGCGGGGGCACACAGACCCAGTACTTC,CAIALGASGGTQTQYF
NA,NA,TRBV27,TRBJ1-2,TGTGCCAGCAGTTTTCTTCCCACAGGGATCTATGGCTACACCTTC,CASSFLPTGIYGYTF
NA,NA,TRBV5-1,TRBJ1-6,TGCGCCAGCAGCTTGAGGGGCGGCCCAGCCTCCTATAATTCACCCCTCCACTTT,CASSLRGGPASYNSPLHF
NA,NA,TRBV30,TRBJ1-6,TGTGCCTCCCAGGAGGAGAGATCTTCACCCCTCCACTTT,CASQEERSSPLHF
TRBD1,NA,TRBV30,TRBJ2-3,TGTGCCTGGACCCGACCACAGGGGGCGAGAGATACGCAGTATTTT,CAWTRPQGARDTQYF
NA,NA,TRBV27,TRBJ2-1,TGTGCCACCCCGGGGACAACGTACAATGAGCAGTTCTTC,CATPGTTYNEQFF
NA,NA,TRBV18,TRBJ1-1,TGTGCCAGCTCACCACCATATAGTGAAGCTTTCTTT,CASSPPYSEAFF
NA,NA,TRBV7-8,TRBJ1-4,TGTGCCAGCAGCTTAGATTACGGGATTAATGAAAAACTGTTTTTT,CASSLDYGINEKLFF
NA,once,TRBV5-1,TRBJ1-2,TGCGCCAGCAGCTTACCTTACCTCACAGGGATGGCCTATGGCTACACCTTC,CASSLPYLTGMAYGYTF
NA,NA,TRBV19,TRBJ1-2,TGTGCCAGTAGTATAGATCCGAACAGGGAATATGGCTACACCTTC,CASSIDPNREYGYTF
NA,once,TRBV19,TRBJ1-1,TGTGCCAGTACCCCCCCAGGGCTGAACACTGAAGCTTTCTTT,CASTPPGLNTEAFF
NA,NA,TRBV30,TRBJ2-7,TGTGCCTGGAGTAAAGGGGTGGGGCGCGAGCAGTACTTC,CAWSKGVGREQYF
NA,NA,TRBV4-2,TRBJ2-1,TGTGCCAGCAGCCAAGAGGGGCTAGGGGTGAATGAGCAGTTCTTC,CASSQEGLGVNEQFF
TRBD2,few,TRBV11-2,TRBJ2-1,TGTGCCAGCAGCTCCGGGGGGAACAATGAGCAGTTCTTC,CASSSGGNNEQFF
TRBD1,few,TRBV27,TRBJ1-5,TGTGCCAGCAGTTTAGAGGGGGCGAGCAATCAGCCCCAGCATTTT,CASSLEGASNQPQHF
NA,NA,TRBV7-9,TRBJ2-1,TGTGCCAGCAGCACCCGGGACAAGTACAATGAGCAGTTCTTC,CASSTRDKYNEQFF
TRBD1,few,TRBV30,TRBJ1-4,TGTGCCTGGGGGCGGAAGGGACAGGGAACGGAAAAACTGTTTTTT,CAWGRKGQGTEKLFF
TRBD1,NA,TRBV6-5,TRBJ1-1,TGTGCCAGCAGATCGGACAGGAATCGAAACACTGAAGCTTTCTTT,CASRSDRNRNTEAFF
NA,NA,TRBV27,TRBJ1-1,TGTGCCAGCAGGCTAATCTCAGGGCTACCGAACACTGAAGCTTTCTTT,CASRLISGLPNTEAFF
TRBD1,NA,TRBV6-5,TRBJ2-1,TGTGCCAGCAGTTACCTTGGACAGGGGAACAATGAGCAGTTCTTC,CASSYLGQGNNEQFF
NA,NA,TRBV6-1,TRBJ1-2,TGTGCCAGCAGTGAAGCGAACCCGCGAAACTATGGCTACACCTTC,CASSEANPRNYGYTF
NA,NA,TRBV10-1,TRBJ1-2,TGCGCCAGCAGTGAAGGGGTCAGAAGTAACTATGGCTACACCTTC,CASSEGVRSNYGYTF